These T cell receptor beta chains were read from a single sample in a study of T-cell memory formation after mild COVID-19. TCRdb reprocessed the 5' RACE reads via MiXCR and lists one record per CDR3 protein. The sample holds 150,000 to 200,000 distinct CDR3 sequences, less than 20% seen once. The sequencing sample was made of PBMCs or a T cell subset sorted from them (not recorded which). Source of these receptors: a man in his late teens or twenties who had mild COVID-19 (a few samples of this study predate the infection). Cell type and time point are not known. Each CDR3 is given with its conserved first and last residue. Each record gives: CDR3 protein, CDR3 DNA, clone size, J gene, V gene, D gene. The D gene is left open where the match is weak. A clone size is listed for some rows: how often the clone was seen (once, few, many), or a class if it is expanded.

CDR3: CASSLLAGFGGELFF
DNA: TGTGCCAGCAGCTTACTAGCGGGGTTCGGCGGGGAGCTGTTTTTT
size: -
J: TRBJ2-2
V: TRBV7-2
D: TRBD2

CDR3: CASSQNGQETQYF
DNA: TGTGCCAGCAGCCAGAACGGGCAAGAGACCCAGTACTTC
size: few
J: TRBJ2-5
V: TRBV3-1
D: -

CDR3: CATARQSSEPQHF
DNA: TGTGCCACCGCGAGACAGAGCTCGGAGCCCCAGCATTTT
size: -
J: TRBJ1-5
V: TRBV19
D: -

CDR3: CASSVDGGGLLHTQYF
DNA: TGTGCCAGCAGCGTAGACGGAGGGGGCCTTCTCCATACGCAGTATTTT
size: few
J: TRBJ2-3
V: TRBV9
D: -

CDR3: CASSQDRGTGEAFF
DNA: TGTGCCAGCAGCCAAGACCGGGGAACAGGTGAAGCTTTCTTT
size: few
J: TRBJ1-1
V: TRBV3-1
D: -

CDR3: CASSLEFRVGELFF
DNA: TGTGCCAGCAGCTTAGAGTTCAGGGTCGGGGAGCTGTTTTTT
size: few
J: TRBJ2-2
V: TRBV7-2
D: -

CDR3: CASSQDGRNGDTQYF
DNA: TGCGCCAGCAGCCAAGATGGACGGAACGGGGATACGCAGTATTTT
size: -
J: TRBJ2-3
V: TRBV4-3
D: -

CDR3: CASNDRVSYEQYF
DNA: TGTGCCAGCAACGACAGGGTCTCCTACGAGCAGTACTTC
size: many
J: TRBJ2-7
V: TRBV7-2
D: TRBD1

CDR3: CAISNLVRRTGAKGETQYF
DNA: TGTGCCATCAGTAACCTGGTACGCCGGACAGGGGCCAAAGGGGAGACCCAGTACTTC
size: few
J: TRBJ2-5
V: TRBV10-3
D: TRBD1

CDR3: CASSELLAAVYGYTF
DNA: TGTGCCAGCAGTGAGCTTCTCGCGGCAGTCTATGGCTACACCTTC
size: -
J: TRBJ1-2
V: TRBV6-2/TRBV6-3
D: -

CDR3: CASSPGLAGAQGEQFF
DNA: TGTGCCAGCAGTCCAGGACTAGCGGGGGCCCAGGGTGAGCAGTTCTTC
size: few
J: TRBJ2-1
V: TRBV12-3/TRBV12-4
D: TRBD2

CDR3: CASSYFDPGGRDEQFF
DNA: TGTGCCAGCAGTTATTTCGATCCGGGGGGTCGGGATGAGCAGTTCTTC
size: -
J: TRBJ2-1
V: TRBV6-6
D: TRBD2

CDR3: CASDPGRGSGELFF
DNA: TGTGCCAGCGATCCGGGGCGGGGCTCCGGGGAGCTGTTTTTT
size: few
J: TRBJ2-2
V: TRBV7-9
D: -

CDR3: CASSFGTADNSPLHF
DNA: TGTGCCAGCAGCTTCGGTACAGCAGATAATTCACCCCTCCACTTT
size: few
J: TRBJ1-6
V: TRBV7-2
D: -

CDR3: CSAKTATNTEAFF
DNA: TGCAGTGCTAAGACAGCGACGAACACTGAAGCTTTCTTT
size: few
J: TRBJ1-1
V: TRBV20-1
D: -

CDR3: CASSPLSLAADTQYF
DNA: TGTGCCAGCAGCCCGCTGTCGCTAGCTGCAGATACGCAGTATTTT
size: -
J: TRBJ2-3
V: TRBV6-5
D: -

CDR3: CAWSGGTGTTGELFF
DNA: TGTGCCTGGAGTGGGGGGACAGGGACCACCGGGGAGCTGTTTTTT
size: -
J: TRBJ2-2
V: TRBV30
D: TRBD1

CDR3: CASSPYTDTQYF
DNA: TGTGCCAGCTCACCCTACACAGATACGCAGTATTTT
size: many
J: TRBJ2-3
V: TRBV18
D: -

CDR3: CASSLGTVNNEQFF
DNA: TGTGCCAGCAGTTTGGGGACCGTTAACAATGAGCAGTTCTTC
size: few
J: TRBJ2-1
V: TRBV28
D: -

CDR3: CASSLERGNNEQYF
DNA: TGCGCCAGCAGCTTAGAGCGGGGAAACAACGAGCAGTACTTC
size: -
J: TRBJ2-7
V: TRBV5-1
D: TRBD2

CDR3: CSARDGGRVGSDTIYF
DNA: TGCAGTGCTAGAGATGGGGGCAGGGTAGGGTCGGACACCATATATTTT
size: -
J: TRBJ1-3
V: TRBV20-1
D: -

CDR3: CASSLWGTGANVLTF
DNA: TGTGCCAGCAGTTTATGGGGGACTGGGGCCAACGTCCTGACTTTC
size: few
J: TRBJ2-6
V: TRBV12-3/TRBV12-4
D: -

CDR3: CASSTTGSTDTQYF
DNA: TGCGCCAGCAGCACAACAGGGAGCACAGATACGCAGTATTTT
size: few
J: TRBJ2-3
V: TRBV5-1
D: -

CDR3: CASTMGGFYNEQFF
DNA: TGTGCCAGCACCATGGGGGGGTTTTACAATGAGCAGTTCTTC
size: -
J: TRBJ2-1
V: TRBV28
D: TRBD2

CDR3: CASSTDRASGNTIYF
DNA: TGTGCCAGCAGCACCGACAGGGCTTCTGGAAACACCATATATTTT
size: few
J: TRBJ1-3
V: TRBV6-5
D: TRBD1

CDR3: CASSPRGGGGTEAFF
DNA: TGTGCCAGCTCACCACGAGGCGGAGGAGGCACTGAAGCTTTCTTT
size: -
J: TRBJ1-1
V: TRBV18
D: -

CDR3: CASSLAFGTGNEQYF
DNA: TGTGCCAGCAGCTTAGCGTTCGGGACAGGGAACGAGCAGTACTTC
size: few
J: TRBJ2-7
V: TRBV7-9
D: TRBD1

CDR3: CASSNTGAGVNSPLHF
DNA: TGTGCCAGCAGTAATACAGGGGCAGGGGTCAATTCACCCCTCCACTTT
size: -
J: TRBJ1-6
V: TRBV12-3/TRBV12-4
D: TRBD1

CDR3: CSVSRDTEAFF
DNA: TGCAGCGTTTCCAGGGACACTGAAGCTTTCTTT
size: -
J: TRBJ1-1
V: TRBV29-1
D: -